This T cell receptor beta chain was identified in a study of T cells in Graves' hyperthyroidism and ophthalmopathy. Study at large: Blood from the periphery was taken at initial diagnosis, before any treatment.

For Graves' hyperthyroidism to be stable, ophthalmopathy could not progress within 18 months. Exclusion of patients followed from uncontrolled infection, other autoimmune disease, pregnancy or lactation. The germline CDR1 and CDR2 sequences are WNHNN and SYGVQD (reference sequence). The CDR3 runs 20 residues. Trimming took 0 bases from V and 3 from J; bases not matched to a gene: 15. RNA transcripts gave rise to amplified TCR beta CDR3 regions. First-round RT-PCR with HTBI primers amplified the TCR CDR3 region. TCRdb re-called the multiplex PCR reads with MiXCR, one entry per CDR3 protein. The data hold some 720,000 distinct CDR3 sequences, with roughly 17% observed a single time. This clonotype was seen more than once but under ten times.

Material: blood. The TCR originated in a man younger than 35 with Graves' hyperthyroidism. J is TRBJ2-3 and V is TRBV10-1; 10 bases are shared with TRBD2. CDR3: CASSESFPASGSSGTDTQYF. CDR3 sequence (DNA): TGCGCCAGCAGTGAGTCGTTCCCGGCTAGCGGGAGCTCTGGGACAGATACGCAGTATTTT.